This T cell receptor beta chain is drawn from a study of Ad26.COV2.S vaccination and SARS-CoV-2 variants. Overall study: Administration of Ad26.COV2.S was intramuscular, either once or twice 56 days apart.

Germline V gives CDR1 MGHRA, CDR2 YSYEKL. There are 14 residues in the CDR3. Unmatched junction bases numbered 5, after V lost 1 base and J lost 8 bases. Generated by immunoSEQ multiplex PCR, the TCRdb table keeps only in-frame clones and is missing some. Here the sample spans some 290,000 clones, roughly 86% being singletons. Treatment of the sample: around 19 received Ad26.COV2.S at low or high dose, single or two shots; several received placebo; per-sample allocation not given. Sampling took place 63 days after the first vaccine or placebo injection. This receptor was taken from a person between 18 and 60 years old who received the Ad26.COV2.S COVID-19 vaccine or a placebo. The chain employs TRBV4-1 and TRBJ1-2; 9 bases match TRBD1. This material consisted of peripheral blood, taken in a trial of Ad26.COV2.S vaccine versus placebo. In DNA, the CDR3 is TGCGCCAGCAGCCAAGGGGACAGGGTAACCGGCTACACCTTC. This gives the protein CASSQGDRVTGYTF.